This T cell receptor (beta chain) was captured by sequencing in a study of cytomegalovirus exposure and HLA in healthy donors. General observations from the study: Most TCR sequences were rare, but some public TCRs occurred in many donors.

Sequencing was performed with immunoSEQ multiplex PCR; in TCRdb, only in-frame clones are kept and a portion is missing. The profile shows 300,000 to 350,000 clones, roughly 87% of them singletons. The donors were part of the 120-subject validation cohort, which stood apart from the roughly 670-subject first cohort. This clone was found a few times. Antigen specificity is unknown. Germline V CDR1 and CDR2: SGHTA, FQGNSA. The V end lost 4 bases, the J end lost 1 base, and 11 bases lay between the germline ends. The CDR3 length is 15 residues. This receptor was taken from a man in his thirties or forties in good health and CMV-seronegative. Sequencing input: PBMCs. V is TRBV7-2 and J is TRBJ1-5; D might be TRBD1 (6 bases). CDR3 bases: TGTGCCAGCAGCTCTACAGGGTTGAGCAATCAGCCCCAGCATTTT. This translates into CASSSTGLSNQPQHF.